The 8 T cell receptor beta chains below come from one sample, sequenced in a study of blood T cells in healthy people across ages. Through a sample-barcoded 5' primer and a J-beta primer mix, a second PCR was run for about 6 to 11 cycles. Each CDR3 protein gets one entry after TCRdb re-called the 5' RACE reads with MiXCR. Altogether about 640,000 distinct CDR3 sequences are present, about 30% being singletons, with the ten largest covering 15% to 18%. Source material: blood. These TCRs come from an elderly woman in good health.

This chain joins TRBV10-3 and TRBJ1-2, with D uncertain. In germline, CDR1 is ENHRY, CDR2 SYGVKD. CDR3 length: 14 amino acids. Deletions cut 7 bases from V and 4 bases from J, with 16 bases between. CDR3 nucleotide sequence: TGTGCCATCATGTCGGCAGGAACGGGCTATGGCTACACCTTC. Its protein is CAIMSAGTGYGYTF.

This clonotype was recorded many times. The rearrangement links TRBV5-1 to TRBJ2-3, with D perhaps TRBD1 or TRBD2 (5 bases each). CDR1 is SGHRS and CDR2 is YFSETQ in the germline V gene. There are 17 residues in the CDR3. Trimming pared 0 bases from V and 0 bases from J, leaving 14 bases between. In nucleotides, the CDR3 is TGCGCCAGCAGCTTGGATCCCTCCGGGGCCAGCACAGATACGCAGTATTTT. Its protein product is CASSLDPSGASTDTQYF.

Many counts were recorded for this clonotype. V usage is TRBV7-2 and J usage is TRBJ2-3, with D unclear. Between the trimmed V and J ends, which lost 1 base and 1 base, there was a span of 15 bases. Germline loops: CDR1 SGHTA, CDR2 FQGNSA. The CDR3 contains 17 residues. CDR3 protein: CASSLGSAWAGTDTQYF. The CDR3 region has the DNA TGTGCCAGCAGCTTAGGGTCCGCCTGGGCTGGCACAGATACGCAGTATTTT.

Regarding this clonotype: This may be a read error, as it is one base from a much larger clone. The chain is built from TRBV20-1 and TRBJ2-1, with 12 bases aligning to TRBD2. This CDR3 has 15 residues. V was clipped by 6 bases and J by 2 bases; unmatched bases: 5. Looked up from germline, CDR1 is DFQATT and CDR2 is SNEGSKA (reference sequence). CDR3 amino acids: CSAELAGGAYNEQFF. The CDR3 DNA reads TGCAGTGCGGAACTAGCGGGGGGCGCCTACAATGAGCAGTTCTTC.

The sample holds a few counts of this clonotype. The rearrangement links TRBV12-3 or TRBV12-4 to TRBJ2-7; possibly TRBD2 for D (6 bases). Trimming removed 10 bases at V and 0 bases at J, with 16 bases between. The CDR3 runs 14 residues. The CDR3: CANGPGVSSYEQYF. The CDR3 region has the DNA TGTGCCAACGGCCCGGGGGTGAGCTCCTACGAGCAGTACTTC.

This clonotype occurred many times. The chain couples TRBV20-1 to TRBJ2-5; D is perhaps TRBD2 (6 bases). V shed 2 bases and J shed 4 bases, with 17 bases lying between them. Germline CDR1 DFQATT, CDR2 SNEGSKA (reference sequence). This CDR3 has 15 amino acids. CDR3 loop: CSARFGLRGTETQYF. For the CDR3, the DNA is TGCAGTGCTAGATTCGGACTCCGGGGGACAGAGACCCAGTACTTC.

This clonotype has a count of ten or more. The chain is built from TRBV27 and TRBJ2-1; TRBD2 matches 9 bases. The CDR3 runs to 14 residues. The trim removed 3 bases at V and 9 bases at J, leaving 6 bases unmatched. Germline assignment: CDR1 MNHEY and CDR2 SMNVEV (reference sequence). The CDR3, as DNA: TGTGCCAGCAGTTTGAGGACTAGCGAAAGTGAGCAGTTCTTC. Residues: CASSLRTSESEQFF.

The chain uses TRBV6-5 and TRBJ2-2, with D possibly TRBD1 on 6 matching bases. CDR1 and CDR2 (germline): MNHEY, SVGAGI. V was shortened by 6 bases and J by 4 bases, with 15 bases between the two germline ends. This CDR3 is built from 15 residues. CDR3 protein: CASRARGFGTGELFF. The CDR3 DNA follows: TGTGCCAGCAGGGCTAGGGGGTTCGGCACCGGGGAGCTGTTTTTT.